This T cell receptor (beta chain) was profiled in a study of T cells in Graves' hyperthyroidism and ophthalmopathy. Study-wide results and caveats: Most thyroid clonotypes expanded above 0.001 appeared in blood too. Model predictions of ophthalmopathy came a median 6.5 months before onset.

Amplification of TCR beta CDR3 regions used RNA as the template. First-round RT-PCR with HTBI primers amplified the TCR CDR3 region. TCRdb re-derived calls from the multiplex PCR reads in MiXCR, one entry per CDR3 protein. The profile shows a few hundred thousand distinct CDR3 sequences, 20% to 30% of them singletons. On this clonotype: What it binds is not known.

Germline CDR1 is DFQATT and CDR2 is SNEGSKA (reference sequence). After removal of 5 bases from V and 7 bases from J, the junction contained 15 bases not matched to a gene. This CDR3 contains 15 residues. This sequence joins TRBV20-1 and TRBJ2-7, with TRBD2 matching 9 bases. The receptor was derived from a man aged 50-60 years with Graves' hyperthyroidism. Material for sequencing was blood. The CDR3 region has the DNA TGCAGTGCTTATAATAGCGGGGGAGGGCCCTCTGAGCAGTACTTC. Its translation is CSAYNSGGGPSEQYF.